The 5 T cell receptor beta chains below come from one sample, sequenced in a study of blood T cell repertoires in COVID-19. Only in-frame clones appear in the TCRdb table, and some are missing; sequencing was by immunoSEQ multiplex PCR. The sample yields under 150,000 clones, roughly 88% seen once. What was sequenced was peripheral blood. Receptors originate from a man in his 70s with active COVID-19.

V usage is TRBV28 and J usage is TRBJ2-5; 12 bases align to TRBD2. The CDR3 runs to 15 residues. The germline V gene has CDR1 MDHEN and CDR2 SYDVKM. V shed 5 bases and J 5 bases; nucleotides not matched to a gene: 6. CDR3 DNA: TGTGCCAGCAGTCTAGCGGGAGGGCCGGGGGAGACCCAGTACTTC. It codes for CASSLAGGPGETQYF.

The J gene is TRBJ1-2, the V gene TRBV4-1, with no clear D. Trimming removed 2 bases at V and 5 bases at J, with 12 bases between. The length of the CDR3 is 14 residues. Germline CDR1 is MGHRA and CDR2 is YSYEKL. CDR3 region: CASSQQVSVYGYTF. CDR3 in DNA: TGCGCCAGCAGCCAACAGGTTTCCGTTTATGGCTACACCTTC.

The chain's CDR3 is CATSRVEGFGTDTQYF. CDR3 nucleotides: TGTGCCACCAGCAGAGTGGAGGGTTTTGGCACAGATACGCAGTATTTT. The V and J genes are TRBV15 and TRBJ2-3, with a weak D call TRBD2 (6 bases). The CDR3 consists of 16 residues. Germline CDR1 reads LNHNV; CDR2 reads YYDKDF (reference sequence). The V end was cut by 1 base, the J end by 1 base, with 12 bases between.

Here the CDR3 DNA reads TGTGCCAGCAGAGCCGGGACAGGGAGTGAGGAGCTGTTTTTT. Its protein is CASRAGTGSEELFF. The chain couples TRBV6-5 to TRBJ2-2; 9 bases are a match to TRBD1. V dropped 6 bases and J dropped 10; count of bases not matched to a gene: 9. The CDR3 runs to 14 residues. Germline V gene sequence: CDR1 MNHEY, CDR2 SVGAGI.

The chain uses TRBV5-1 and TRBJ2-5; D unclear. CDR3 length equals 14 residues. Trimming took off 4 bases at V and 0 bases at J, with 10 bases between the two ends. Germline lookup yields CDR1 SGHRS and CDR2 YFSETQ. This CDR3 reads CASSLTANQETQYF. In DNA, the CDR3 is TGCGCCAGCAGCCTTACAGCTAACCAAGAGACCCAGTACTTC.